This T cell receptor (beta chain) was captured in a study of T cell clusters in autoimmune cytopenias. TRB was amplified by touch-down multiplex PCR, primer pools A and B combined. TCRdb re-called the multiplex PCR reads and gives one entry per CDR3 protein, without DNA. Here the sample table reports more than 9,000 distinct CDR3 sequences. Roughly 38,000 genome equivalents of blood DNA were amplified for TRB. Per the germline V gene, CDR1 is SEHNR and CDR2 is FQNEAQ (reference sequence). The CDR3 extends over 15 amino acids. In addition, the sample was reused for a study of T cell repertoires in aging, cancer and after chemotherapy. As that study records: Healthy donor repertoires were recorded over several months to years and showed clear clonal overlap. Age-matched healthy donors had significantly more diverse, less clonal blood TCR repertoires than untreated cancer patients. Loss of evenness, beyond lost richness, contributed to age-related TCR diversity decline in cancer patients. In each cancer cohort, median generation probability increased across chemotherapy, suggesting thymic output rebounded.

The sequence came from a human donor in good health. V usage is TRBV7-9 and J usage is TRBJ2-5; TCRdb designates TRBD2, a call that cannot be tested without DNA. The sample was peripheral blood. CDR3 sequence: CASIGLSRVEGTQYF.